These 5 T cell receptor beta chains originate from one sample sequenced in a study of CD8+ T cells in alopecia areata. RNA was extracted and reverse transcribed into cDNA as the sequencing template. This table comes from immunoSEQ multiplex PCR, and its TCRdb copy is limited to in-frame clones, with some not included. Observed in the sample are around 300,000 clones, none of them singletons. Researchers sorted pooled cutaneous lymph node cells on the basis of CD4, CD8alpha, NKG2D, NKG2ACE and other markers. Sequenced material: CD4+ T cells sorted from a lymph node. The receptors shown here come from a C3H/HeJ mouse with alopecia areata. The strain bears MHC haplotype H2-k.

This clone has just a few counts. Any gene name here is a mouse gene name. The read ends 3 residues before the CDR3 terminus; that terminus is restored from the germline J gene. The chain joins TRBV19 to TRBJ1-6; D not resolved. TRBJ1-6 is designated an ORF whose function remains uncertain. Germline values: CDR1 FNHDT, CDR2 SITEND (reference sequence). Trimming left V 6 bases short and J 0 bases short, with 13 bases between. The CDR3 is 16 residues long. This chain's CDR3 is CASKVQTDSYNSPLYF. The sequenced part of the CDR3 DNA is TGTGCCAGCAAAGTTCAAACAGATTCCTATAATTCGCCC.

This clone was counted a few times. This could be a read error, since a much larger clone is one nucleotide away. Genes and germline are mouse. The read comes to an end 4 residues before the CDR3 does, leaving the germline J gene to fill in the end. This same CDR3 is encoded by further DNA sequences in the sample. The V gene is TRBV5, the J gene TRBJ1-1, with D possibly being TRBD1 (6 bases). The CDR3 totals 13 residues. V lost 4 bases, J lost 1 base, and 7 bases lay in between. Germline-derived CDR1 and CDR2 are LGHNA and YNLKQL (reference sequence). The sequenced CDR3 bases are TGTGCCAGCAGCCGGGGACAAAACACA. Residues: CASSRGQNT. The CDR3, in full, reads CASSRGQNTEVFF.

A word on this clone: Germline and genes here are mouse. The read falls 4 residues short of the CDR3 end, and the missing part is taken from the germline J gene. The same CDR3 also results from other DNA sequences found in this sample. The chain joins TRBV31 to TRBJ2-3; D may correspond to TRBD1 or TRBD2 (5 bases each). The CDR3 spans 13 residues. Trimming shortened V by 2 bases and J by 0 bases, and 6 bases separated the two germline ends. Germline CDR1 GKSSPN, CDR2 SITVG. This CDR3 reads CAWSGGSAETLYF. CDR3 DNA (partial): TGTGCCTGGAGTGGGGGTAGTGCAGAA. Filled out from reference TRBV31 and TRBJ2-3, the complete variable domain reads AQTIHQWPVAEIKAVGSPLSLGCTIKGKSSPNLYWYWQATGGTLQQLFYSITVGQVESVVQLNLSASRPKDDQFILSTEKLLLSHSGFYLCAWSGGSAETLYFGSGTRLTVL.

In regard to this clone: The gene names here belong to mouse. The CDR3 end falls 4 residues outside the read, so it is completed with the germline J gene. In the same sample, other DNA sequences code for this CDR3. V usage is TRBV5 and J usage is TRBJ2-2; TRBD1 is a possible D gene (5 bases). Trimming shortened V by 1 base and J by 0 bases, and 6 bases separated the two germline ends. CDR1 and CDR2 (germline): LGHNA, YNLKQL (reference sequence). The CDR3 covers 15 residues. Partial CDR3 DNA: TGTGCCAGCAGCCAAGGACAGACAAACACCGGG. Protein: CASSQGQTNTG. Given in full, the CDR3 is CASSQGQTNTGQLYF.

This clone has more than one count but fewer than ten. Genes and germline are mouse. The read comes to an end 4 residues before the CDR3 does, leaving the germline J gene to fill in the end. Other DNA sequences from this sample encode an identical CDR3 as well. The chain is built from TRBV13-3 and TRBJ2-4; TRBD2 might be the D (5 bases). The CDR3 spans 12 residues. Germline loops: CDR1 NNHDY, CDR2 SYVADS. The covered CDR3 bases are TGTGCCAGCAGTGATGCTGGGAAC. It translates to CASSDAGN. The full CDR3 reads CASSDAGNTLYF.